This entry features one TCR beta chain sequence. In its sample, this clonotype was seen once. Its recognized antigen is unknown. No base-level quality is on record; no much larger clone is a single base apart. This entry belongs to a study of post-analysis software for immune sequencing data (dated by TCRdb to 2013 to 2016). Looking at the study overall: Recorded disease courses included relapsing-remitting, secondary progressive and progressive-relapsing multiple sclerosis, with some patients lacking subtype annotation. The patient repertoires were compared against approximately ten previously published healthy control repertoires obtained from donors aged roughly 6 to 25 years. A subset of samples was prepared in parallel using single-end sample barcoding, then pooled and co-amplified after Illumina adapter ligation. What the work shows at the level of the full study, not this receptor alone: Compared with controls, multiple sclerosis patients had significantly lower normalized Chao1 diversity, a finding suggesting substantial peripheral T-cell clonal expansion. When samples were clustered directly using the F measure, samples prepared in the same batch co-clustered strongly, which prompted a batch-effect correction. Patients showed significantly higher frequencies than controls for roughly 5 TRBV segments, among them TRBV5-6, TRBV5-1 and TRBV20-1. The control group was slightly older than the multiple sclerosis patient group.

Reading the germline V gene gives CDR1 SGHRS and CDR2 YFSETQ. From the cysteine up to the phenylalanine, the CDR3 has a length of 15 residues. Here the CDR3 DNA is all that survives: 45 bases in frame from base 1. Library construction relied on PCR. Sequencer: Illumina HiSeq 2500. Unique molecular identifiers were incorporated into TCR beta cDNA libraries to reduce PCR and sequencing biases. Around 500,000 cDNA molecules were obtained for every 1 to 10 million input T cells, so each molecule roughly corresponded to one T cell. The patient libraries were prepared and sequenced using the same protocol as the earlier healthy control dataset. Within a given batch, samples were prepared together, multiplexed and sequenced on the same HiSeq lane. From the authors' description of their analysis: Raw barcoded reads were processed with MIGEC, and single-read molecular identifier groups were discarded before consensus assembly and CDR3 extraction. VDJtools was used for post-analysis of the clonotype tables, and diversity was normalized by down-sampling every dataset to the size of the smallest sample. Repertoire overlap clustering matched CDR3 amino acid but not nucleotide sequences to correct batch-related cross-sample contamination. TCRdb reprocessing: public reads trimmed at Q25 with fastp, clones called with MiXCR, in-frame beta chains kept. Identical CDR3 proteins give one entry, which carries the most common genes and DNA. The V and J calls were determined by TCRdb, not by the authors. The sample table holds fewer than 850,000 distinct CDR3 sequences, of which roughly 27% were seen once. The top ten clonotypes cover about 0.5% of the sample.

To demonstrate the VDJtools post-analysis software, TCR beta repertoires were profiled from the peripheral blood of roughly 12 young patients with multiple sclerosis. The multiple sclerosis patients were children and adolescents between roughly 6 and 16 years of age. The clonotype was recovered from a girl aged 10-17 years with multiple sclerosis. What was sequenced was blood. The chain uses TRBV5-1 and TRBJ2-4, and TRBD1 matches 9 of the central bases. Near its end, the DNA agrees better with TRBJ2-7, so the J call may be wrong. The DNA sequence is given as TGCGCCAGCAGCTTGGACAGGGGGCCCTTCTACGAGCAGTACTTC. Its coded protein is CASSLDRGPFYEQYF.